This TCR beta chain originates from a study of blood T cell repertoires in COVID-19 (dated by TCRdb to 2018 to 2020). Context from the whole study: Samples covering the acute and convalescent phases of COVID-19 were provided by collaborators in the United States, Italy and Spain. Subjects who had been exposed to COVID-19, were actively infected with it, or had recovered from it provided the deeply sampled blood TCRbeta repertoires that made up the dataset. Nearly every sample came with metadata listing a de-identified subject ID, COVID-19 status, age in years and sex. Where HLA class I and class II types were available, the types were taken from metadata supplied by the sample provider, not from assay-based typing. The prospective study material was composed of cDNA or gDNA derived from T cells, B-cell-depleted T cells, or PBMCs. The samples were drawn from the first 160 participants of the ongoing ImmuneRACE study and from 1,200 or so subjects provided by 6 global collaborators. The repertoires were released in a freely available public database meant as a resource for research on the immune response to SARS-CoV-2.

Note on this clone: No antigen is known for it. Per-base qualities were not stored, and no clone one base away is much larger.

Participants in the prospective study were enrolled through a virtual design, were aged roughly 18 to 100 years, and lived in fewer than 30 United States geographic areas. Cohort assignment in the prospective study relied on participant-reported clinical history from a screening survey and a study questionnaire. For ImmuneRACE Cohort 3, a participant was defined as recovered based on two consecutive negative NP/OP PCR tests, clearance by a healthcare professional, or resolution of symptoms. In the prospective study, whole blood, serum and a nasopharyngeal or oropharyngeal swab were collected from each participant by mobile phlebotomists. Additional blood draws and questionnaires over an approximately 2-month period could optionally be provided by prospective study participants. Blood samples from the prospective study were shipped frozen or at room temperature prior to DNA extraction. The immunoSEQ Assay, a bias-controlled multiplex PCR, was used to amplify TCRbeta CDR3 regions from genomic DNA. The study's processing was this. Within the assay, amplification of reference gene primers was used to estimate how many nucleated cells each sample contained. Sequence reads were collapsed and filtered to measure the absolute abundance of every unique TCRbeta CDR3 rearrangement. Productive Simpson clonality was computed per sample as the square root of Simpson's diversity index over productive rearrangements. Sourced from immuneACCESS, this table was stored by TCRdb with only in-frame sequences that have V and J called. A share of the clones is absent; for the studies checked, an unresolved V gene accounts for under half, and the remainder has no known explanation. V and J calls plus clone size are reproduced from that table; the DNA served to infer D and trimming. The sample has about 100,000 clones on record, 80% to 90% of them singletons. Jointly, the top ten make up less than 3.5% of the sample.

From the cysteine through the phenylalanine, the CDR3 covers 16 amino acids. Solely the CDR3 DNA is kept, with 48 bases framed from the first base. V is clipped by 6 bases and J by 4 bases, and the sequence between their germline boundaries is 22 bases long. According to the germline V gene, CDR1 reads SGHRS and CDR2 reads YFSETQ. Overall study results and their limits: The quantity of clinical and demographic metadata differed by source and by participant and was supplied without curation.

The chain is made from TRBV5-1 and TRBJ1-1, and TRBD1 may be the D gene, going by 5 matching bases. The specimen was PBMCs or T cells enriched from blood (not recorded which). This TCR derives from a woman in her 50s who had recovered from COVID-19. The CDR3 region has the sequence CASNPARVTTPTEAFF. The sequenced DNA: TGCGCCAGCAACCCCGCCAGGGTTACTACCCCCACTGAAGCTTTCTTT.